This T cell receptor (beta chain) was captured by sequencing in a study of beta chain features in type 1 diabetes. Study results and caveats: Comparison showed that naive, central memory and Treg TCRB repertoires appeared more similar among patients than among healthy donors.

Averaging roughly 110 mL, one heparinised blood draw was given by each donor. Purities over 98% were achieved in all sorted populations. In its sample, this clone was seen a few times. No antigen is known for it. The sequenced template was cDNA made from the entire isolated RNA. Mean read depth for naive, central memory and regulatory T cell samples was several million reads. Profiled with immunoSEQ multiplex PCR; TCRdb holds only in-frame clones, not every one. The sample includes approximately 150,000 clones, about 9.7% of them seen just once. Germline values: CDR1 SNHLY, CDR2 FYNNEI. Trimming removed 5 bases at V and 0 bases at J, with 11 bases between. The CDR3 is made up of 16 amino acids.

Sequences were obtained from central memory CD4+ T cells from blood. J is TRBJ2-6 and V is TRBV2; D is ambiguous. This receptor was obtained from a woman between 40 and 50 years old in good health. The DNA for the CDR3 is TGTGCCAGCAGTCACTACCGTATCTCTGGGGCCAACGTCCTGACTTTC. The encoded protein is CASSHYRISGANVLTF.